One and the same sample provided the 12 T cell receptor beta chains below, sequenced in a study of T cell repertoires in cytomegalovirus infection. In TCRdb, the reads were re-called with MiXCR into one record per CDR3 protein. The sample holds some 920,000 distinct CDR3 sequences; around 30% are singletons and the top ten take around 15%. The antigens of these receptors remain unknown. The input for sequencing was cultured CD8+ T cells from PBMCs, taken from culture after CMV antigen stimulation. The source of these receptors is a human donor in good health (CMV status not recorded). Some clones in this sample may be carry-over from other donors' samples.

The CDR3 spells CASSLITGLSSYEQYF. The DNA of the CDR3 is TGTGCCAGCAGTCTCATTACAGGGCTAAGCTCCTACGAGCAGTACTTC. The V and J genes are TRBV6-1 and TRBJ2-7; D is possibly TRBD1 (6 bases). Per germline, CDR1 MNHNS and CDR2 SASEGT. Trimming stripped 5 bases from V and 0 bases from J, with 17 bases between. The CDR3 is 16 residues long.

J is TRBJ2-3 and V is TRBV5-4; 8 bases map to TRBD2. CDR3 size: 16 residues. Germline values: CDR1 SGHNT, CDR2 YYREEE (reference sequence). The V segment lost 6 bases and the J segment 2 bases; nucleotides outside the gene matches: 11. This CDR3 reads CASTIGRGGNTDTQYF. DNA of the CDR3: TGTGCCAGCACAATAGGACGGGGGGGGAACACAGATACGCAGTATTTT.

The chain links TRBV25-1 to TRBJ1-1; 9 nucleotides align to TRBD1. Losses at the gene ends were 8 bases for V and 1 base for J; bases not matched to a gene: 5. CDR1 and CDR2 (germline): MGHDK, SYGVNS. This CDR3 is built from 14 residues. The CDR3 nucleotides read TGTGCCAGCGGACAGGGGAAAACGAACACTGAAGCTTTCTTT. It codes for CASGQGKTNTEAFF.

The chain joins TRBV6-1 to TRBJ2-7, with 8 bases identical to TRBD1. The trim removed 5 bases at V and 3 bases at J, leaving 6 bases unmatched. The CDR3 covers 14 residues. In germline, CDR1 is MNHNS, CDR2 SASEGT. The CDR3 here is CASSYGQGNYEQYV. The CDR3 bases are TGTGCCAGCAGTTACGGACAGGGCAACTACGAGCAGTACGTC.

This clonotype was found a few times. The chain is built from TRBV7-8 and TRBJ2-5; 10 bases map to TRBD1. The CDR3 totals 16 residues. J lost 2 bases, V lost 3 bases, and 6 bases had no gene match. Germline CDR1 is SGHVS and CDR2 is FQNEAQ. The chain's CDR3 is CASSLPSGQGQETQYF. CDR3 DNA: TGTGCCAGCAGCTTGCCCTCGGGACAGGGGCAAGAGACCCAGTACTTC.

This clonotype was picked up a small number of times. The genes are TRBV2 and TRBJ2-2; perhaps TRBD1 as D (6 bases). The CDR3 contains 13 residues. V was trimmed by 6 bases and J by 9 bases, leaving 14 bases between them. Germline CDR1 and CDR2: SNHLY and FYNNEI. CDR3 sequence reads: CASRRKGEWELFF. The DNA for the CDR3 is TGTGCCAGCAGAAGGAAGGGGGAATGGGAGCTGTTTTTT.

At least ten counts were recorded for this clonotype. The genes are TRBV4-1 and TRBJ1-1; D is perhaps TRBD1 (5 bases). CDR3 length equals 14 residues. Germline assignment: CDR1 MGHRA and CDR2 YSYEKL. V was trimmed by 1 base and J by 1 base, leaving 7 bases between them. The CDR3 region is CASSQVGANTEAFF. The DNA for the CDR3 is TGCGCCAGCAGCCAAGTCGGGGCGAACACTGAAGCTTTCTTT.

The chain carries TRBV27 and TRBJ2-1, with D perhaps matching TRBD2 (6 bases). Deletions cut 5 bases from V and 2 bases from J, with 25 bases between. Germline assignment: CDR1 MNHEY and CDR2 SMNVEV (reference sequence). This CDR3 comprises 19 residues. Here the CDR3 reads CASSPGDPSFLSTYNEQFF. The CDR3 nucleotides are TGTGCCAGCAGTCCGGGGGATCCGAGTTTTTTATCCACCTACAATGAGCAGTTCTTC.

This rearrangement joins TRBV7-9 to TRBJ2-3; 8 bases fit TRBD1. V gave up 1 base and J gave up 0 bases; unmatched junction bases: 6. Germline CDR1 SEHNR, CDR2 FQNEAQ (reference sequence). The CDR3 has 17 amino acids. The CDR3 region has the DNA TGTGCCAGCAGCTTAGGGAACTGGGACAGGAGCACAGATACGCAGTATTTT. This encodes CASSLGNWDRSTDTQYF.

The V call is TRBV12-3 or TRBV12-4, the J call TRBJ2-1; 7 nucleotides agree with TRBD1. The length of the CDR3 is 17 residues. V was clipped by 2 bases and J by 7 bases; unmatched bases: 14. The CDR3 sequence is CASSLFRDRESKNEQFF. CDR3 coding DNA: TGTGCCAGCAGTTTATTCCGGGACAGAGAGTCCAAAAATGAGCAGTTCTTC.

As to this clonotype: Germline and junction disagree at one end, which may indicate a read error. The J gene is TRBJ2-1, the V gene TRBV24-1, with a tentative D call TRBD2 (6 bases). The CDR3 sequence is 13 residues long. Per germline, CDR1 KGHDR and CDR2 SFDVKD. The CDR3 here is CATRAGGWGEQLF. The CDR3 nucleotides are TGTGCCACCAGGGCCGGGGGTTGGGGTGAGCAGCTCTTC.

The J gene is TRBJ2-1, the V gene TRBV7-6, with 9 bases lining up with TRBD2. Germline V gives CDR1 SGHVS, CDR2 FNYEAQ. The CDR3 is 18 residues long. The V and J ends lost 3 bases and 6 bases, in that order; junction bases with no gene match: 15. CDR3 residues: CASSFPGDGGGAGNEQFF. The CDR3, as DNA: TGTGCCAGCAGCTTCCCCGGAGATGGCGGGGGGGCAGGCAATGAGCAGTTCTTC.